The 27 T cell receptor beta chains in this list originate from one sample, sequenced in a study of control samples from healthy donors and cancer patients. Profiled with immunoSEQ multiplex PCR; TCRdb holds only in-frame clones, not every one. The table for this sample gives fewer than 250,000 clones. Sequenced: blood. The receptors here all came from a woman aged 25-40 years in good health.

V is TRBV23-1 and J is TRBJ2-4; 7 bases are shared with TRBD1. TRBV23-1 is assigned to the ORF class and has an uncertain function. The V gene end was trimmed by 4 bases and the J gene end by 0 bases; junction bases not matched to a gene: 21. This CDR3 is 21 amino acids long. The DNA of the CDR3 is TGCGCCAGCAGTCCTTACTTTCGACAGGGTGGATTATTCCTAGCCAAAAACATTCAGTACTTC. This codes for CASSPYFRQGGLFLAKNIQYF.

The rearrangement uses TRBV3-1 (or the pseudogene TRBV3-2) and TRBJ1-1, with 7 bases matching TRBD1. J lost 2 bases, V lost 2 bases, and 5 bases had no gene match. The CDR3 sequence is 15 residues long. Germline V gene data show CDR1 as LGHDT and CDR2 as YNNKEL (reference sequence). CDR3 region: CASSQTGAGNTEAFF. CDR3 nucleotides: TGTGCCAGCAGCCAAACAGGGGCTGGTAACACTGAAGCTTTCTTT.

The chain employs TRBV6-1 and TRBJ2-6; no reliable D call. Trimming stripped 1 base from V and 0 bases from J, with 16 bases between. CDR1 MNHNS and CDR2 SASEGT come from the germline V gene. This CDR3 spans 19 amino acids. CDR3 sequence: CASSEGIQRVFSGANVLTF. Here the CDR3 DNA reads TGTGCCAGCAGTGAAGGGATACAGCGCGTATTCTCTGGGGCCAACGTCCTGACTTTC.

The chain combines TRBV5-1 with TRBJ1-1, with 9 bases aligning to TRBD1. The CDR3 contains 15 residues. With 4 bases clipped from V and 0 bases from J, the junction kept 4 bases outside the gene matches. CDR1 and CDR2 (germline): SGHRS, YFSETQ. CDR3 in DNA: TGCGCCAGCAGCGCGACAGGGGGTTTGAACACTGAAGCTTTCTTT. It encodes CASSATGGLNTEAFF.

The chain uses TRBV7-9 and TRBJ2-7, with D unresolved. The CDR3 covers 12 residues. Per the germline V gene, CDR1 is SEHNR and CDR2 is FQNEAQ (reference sequence). Trimming cost V 4 bases and J 2 bases, with 6 bases left between them. The CDR3 DNA reads as TGTGCCAGCAGCTCCGGGCCCTACGAGCAGTACTTC. Protein product: CASSSGPYEQYF.

The chain carries TRBV11-2 and TRBJ2-2; 7 nucleotides align to TRBD1. The CDR3 runs 13 residues. Trimming took 8 bases from V and 5 from J; bases not matched to a gene: 5. Germline V gene data show CDR1 as SGHAT and CDR2 as FQNNGV. CDR3 sequence (DNA): TGTGCCAGCGGGGGACAGCGAACCGGGGAGCTGTTTTTT. Amino acid sequence: CASGGQRTGELFF. Full variable domain (remainder filled in from reference TRBV11-2 and TRBJ2-2): EAGVAQSPRYKIIEKRQSVAFWCNPISGHATLYWYQQILGQGPKLLIQFQNNGVVDDSQLPKDRFSAERLKGVDSTLKIQPAKLEDSAVYLCASGGQRTGELFFGEGSRLTVL.

The V call is TRBV12-3 or TRBV12-4, the J call TRBJ1-2; D might be TRBD1 (5 bases). The CDR3 runs to 12 residues. V lost 5 bases and J lost 4, with 8 bases in between. The CDR3 DNA sequence: TGTGCCAGCAGTCAACAGGTCTATGGCTACACCTTC. Translating it yields CASSQQVYGYTF.

V usage is TRBV6-5 and J usage is TRBJ2-1; 7 nucleotides agree with TRBD1. V shed 6 bases and J 9 bases; nucleotides not matched to a gene: 5. Germline-derived CDR1 and CDR2 are MNHEY and SVGAGI. The CDR3 has 12 residues. The CDR3, as DNA: TGTGCCAGCAGAACAGGGGACGCTGAGCAGTTCTTC. Encoded protein: CASRTGDAEQFF.

The gene calls are TRBV5-8 and TRBJ1-4; tentatively, D is TRBD1 (6 bases). CDR3 length: 15 amino acids. Trimming pared 4 bases from V and 8 bases from J, leaving 18 bases between. The germline gives CDR1 SGHTS, CDR2 YDEGEE. In nucleotides, the CDR3 is TGTGCCAGCAGCACCACAGGGAAGGGGAGGGAAAAACTGTTTTTT. Protein: CASSTTGKGREKLFF.

To note about this clone: Other DNA sequences within the sample encode an identical CDR3. CDR3 amino acids: CASSYSRTGNQPQHF. DNA of the CDR3: TGTGCCAGCAGTTACTCCAGGACTGGCAATCAGCCCCAGCATTTT. The gene calls are TRBV6-5 and TRBJ1-5, with no clear D. This CDR3 comprises 15 residues. Looked up from germline, CDR1 is MNHEY and CDR2 is SVGAGI. The V end was cut by 0 bases, the J end by 2 bases, with 8 bases between.

V is TRBV6-2 or TRBV6-3 and J is TRBJ2-3; TRBD1 matches 8 bases. Germline V gives CDR1 MNHEY, CDR2 SVGEGT. The CDR3 consists of 15 residues. The J segment lost 5 bases and the V segment lost 5 bases, leaving 9 bases of the junction unmatched. DNA of the CDR3: TGTGCCAGCAGTCTGACGACAGGGGAGGTAGATACGCAGTATTTT. It yields the protein CASSLTTGEVDTQYF.

V usage is TRBV7-2 and J usage is TRBJ2-5; D is possibly TRBD2 (5 bases). The V end was cut by 1 base, the J end by 13 bases, with 13 bases between. The CDR3 loop spans 12 amino acids. Germline-derived CDR1 and CDR2 are SGHTA and FQGNSA. CDR3 sequence reads: CASSLGPAAGYF. DNA for the CDR3: TGTGCCAGCAGCTTAGGTCCGGCCGCGGGGTACTTC.

This sequence joins TRBV9 and TRBJ2-1; possibly TRBD1 or TRBD2 for D (5 bases each). CDR3 length equals 15 residues. Per germline, CDR1 SGDLS and CDR2 YYNGEE. V was shortened by 0 bases and J by 8 bases, with 15 bases between the two germline ends. The CDR3 spells CASSVGRGARYEQFF. The CDR3 DNA sequence: TGTGCCAGCAGCGTAGGACGGGGCGCTAGGTATGAGCAGTTCTTC.

This chain connects TRBV15 to TRBJ2-3; D unresolved. This CDR3 region has 15 residues. Germline CDR1 LNHNV, CDR2 YYDKDF (reference sequence). The ends were cut back, 0 bases at V and 6 bases at J, with 13 bases in the middle. CDR3 loop: CATSRDRSPADTQYF. The CDR3 DNA is TGTGCCACCAGCAGAGATCGGAGCCCCGCGGATACGCAGTATTTT. Full variable domain (missing parts from reference TRBV15 and TRBJ2-3): DAMVIQNPRYQVTQFGKPVTLSCSQTLNHNVMYWYQQKSSQAPKLLFHYYDKDFNNEADTPDNFQSRRPNTSFCFLDIRSPGLGDTAMYLCATSRDRSPADTQYFGPGTRLTVL.

CDR3 bases: TGTGCCAGTAGTTCCTGGGGGGGTGACAGGCAAGGGAAAAACATTCAGTACTTC. Translation gives CASSSWGGDRQGKNIQYF. This rearrangement joins TRBV19 to TRBJ2-4, with D maybe TRBD2 (7 bases). Trimming shortened V by 5 bases and J by 4 bases, and 24 bases separated the two germline ends. CDR1 LNHDA and CDR2 SQIVND come from the germline V gene (reference sequence). This CDR3 has 18 amino acids. The complete variable domain, with remaining parts taken from reference TRBV19 and TRBJ2-4, reads DGGITQSPKYLFRKEGQNVTLSCEQNLNHDAMYWYRQDPGQGLRLIYYSQIVNDFQKGDIAEGYSVSREKKESFPLTVTSAQKNPTAFYLCASSSWGGDRQGKNIQYFGAGTRLSVL.

The chain carries TRBV29-1 and TRBJ2-3, with D perhaps matching TRBD1 or TRBD2 (6 bases each). CDR3 length equals 13 residues. CDR1 SQVTM and CDR2 ANQGSEA come from the germline V gene. V lost 4 bases, J lost 4 bases, and 12 bases lay in between. CDR3 region: CSVARGPADTQYF. The CDR3 DNA sequence: TGCAGCGTTGCCCGGGGGCCGGCAGATACGCAGTATTTT.

Of note for this clone: In the same sample, other DNA sequences code for this CDR3. V is TRBV12-3 or TRBV12-4 and J is TRBJ1-5, with D hard to call. V was trimmed by 3 bases and J by 5 bases, leaving 8 bases between them. CDR3 length: 13 amino acids. The CDR3 sequence is CASSFRVDQPQHF. DNA of the CDR3: TGTGCCAGCAGTTTTAGGGTAGATCAGCCCCAGCATTTT.

CDR3 protein: CASSGGLAGRIDTQYF. In DNA form, the CDR3 reads TGTGCCAGCAGTGGGGGGCTAGCGGGGAGGATAGATACGCAGTATTTT. This rearrangement joins TRBV2 to TRBJ2-3; 9 positions agree with TRBD2. Germline CDR1 SNHLY, CDR2 FYNNEI. This CDR3 region has 16 residues. With 4 bases clipped from V and 5 bases from J, the junction kept 10 bases outside the gene matches.

This chain joins TRBV6-5 and TRBJ1-6; no firm D call. This CDR3 is 14 amino acids long. Per the germline V gene, CDR1 is MNHEY and CDR2 is SVGAGI. Trimming took off 2 bases at V and 9 bases at J, with 11 bases between the two ends. The CDR3 is CASSYRAPSSPLHF. The CDR3 coding sequence is TGTGCCAGCAGTTACCGGGCTCCGTCTTCACCCCTCCACTTT.

V gene TRBV6-1 combines with J gene TRBJ1-2; 9 bases align to TRBD1. This CDR3 is 15 amino acids long. Losses at the gene ends were 3 bases for V and 4 bases for J; bases not matched to a gene: 6. CDR1 is MNHNS, CDR2 SASEGT, per germline. The CDR3, as DNA: TGTGCCAGCAGTGACCGACCGGGACAGGGCTATGGCTACACCTTC. It codes for CASSDRPGQGYGYTF.

J is TRBJ2-7 and V is TRBV5-6, with 9 bases aligning to TRBD1. V dropped 0 bases and J dropped 1; count of bases not matched to a gene: 5. The CDR3 contains 16 residues. CDR1 and CDR2 (germline): SGHDT, YYEEEE. The CDR3 DNA follows: TGTGCCAGCAGCTTGGCCGCGGGGACAGGGTCCTACGAGCAGTACTTC. Translating gives CASSLAAGTGSYEQYF. Using reference TRBV5-6 and TRBJ2-7 for the parts outside the CDR3, the full variable domain is DAGVTQSPTHLIKTRGQQVTLRCSPKSGHDTVSWYQQALGQGPQFIFQYYEEEERQRGNFPDRFSGHQFPNYSSELNVNALLLGDSALYLCASSLAAGTGSYEQYFGPGTRLTVT.

The J gene is TRBJ1-1, the V gene TRBV3-1 (or the pseudogene TRBV3-2), with 9 positions matching TRBD1. V trimming: 0 bases; J trimming: 1 base; junction bases outside the gene matches: 12. Germline CDR1 LGHDT, CDR2 YNNKEL (reference sequence). CDR3 size: 19 residues. The CDR3 nucleotides are TGTGCCAGCAGCCAAGACCTCCGGGACAGGGTTCGGCAGAACACTGAAGCTTTCTTT. This gives the protein CASSQDLRDRVRQNTEAFF.

This chain joins TRBV5-1 and TRBJ1-1; maybe TRBD1 (6 bases). The CDR3 runs to 15 residues. Per germline, CDR1 SGHRS and CDR2 YFSETQ. V lost 6 bases and J 4 bases, leaving 19 bases between the germline ends. The chain's CDR3 is CASTERRGRTTEAFF. The CDR3 nucleotides are TGCGCCAGCACCGAGAGGAGGGGGAGAACCACTGAAGCTTTCTTT.

The chain couples TRBV19 to TRBJ2-3; 10 nucleotides match TRBD2. From germline, CDR1 is LNHDA and CDR2 SQIVND (reference sequence). The V and J ends lost 5 bases and 4 bases, in that order; junction bases with no gene match: 6. This CDR3 region has 15 residues. The CDR3 region has the DNA TGTGCCAGTAGTTCAGCGGGGGGGCCGGCAGATACGCAGTATTTT. Translating gives CASSSAGGPADTQYF.

The gene calls are TRBV11-2 and TRBJ2-1, with D unresolved. The germline gives CDR1 SGHAT, CDR2 FQNNGV. The CDR3 totals 16 residues. Trimming left V 5 bases short and J 0 bases short, with 14 bases between. The CDR3 coding sequence is TGTGCCAGCAGCACAAAGACTGGGAACTCCTACAATGAGCAGTTCTTC. Protein product: CASSTKTGNSYNEQFF.

The gene calls are TRBV6-2 or TRBV6-3 and TRBJ1-1; the D is unclear. V was cut by 2 bases and J by 3 bases, with 10 bases left in between. CDR1 and CDR2 (germline): MNHEY, SVGEGT. The CDR3 length is 14 residues. The CDR3 reads CASSYRVRDTEAFF. CDR3 nucleotides: TGTGCCAGCAGTTACAGGGTACGGGACACTGAAGCTTTCTTT.

The chain joins TRBV7-6 to TRBJ2-3, with D maybe TRBD2 (7 bases). Germline-derived CDR1 and CDR2 are SGHVS and FNYEAQ. Deletions cut 2 bases from V and 2 bases from J, with 17 bases between. CDR3 size: 17 residues. Written as DNA, the CDR3 is TGTGCCAGCAGCTTAAGGGGCGGCGGGGGCCACACAGATACGCAGTATTTT. It translates to CASSLRGGGGHTDTQYF.